Listed here are 24 T cell receptor beta chains from one sample, sequenced in a study of shared clonotypes between healthy human individuals (dated by TCRdb to the early 2020s). For the CD8 naive samples, CD45RO-negative cells were positively selected for CCR7, yielding a CD45RA+CCR7+ population from which TemRA cells were excluded. Library prep was done by the immunoSEQ multiplex PCR assay. The table was pulled from immuneACCESS by TCRdb, which kept in-frame rearrangements only. Such tables lose some clones; where checked, under half of the loss comes from unresolved V genes, and the rest has no known cause. This sample has more than 2 million clones in its table, and over 85% of those were observed once. The biggest ten clones account for about 1.6% of the sample. The source material was naive CD8+ T cells from PBMCs. The sample's cell subset or site, from its label and the paper: CD45RA+CCR7+. These receptors were taken from a man between 18 and 35 years old in good health. Some clones in this sample may be carry-over from other donors' samples.

The rearrangement joins TRBV11-3 to TRBJ2-7; no clear D. Trimming cost V 2 bases and J 5 bases, with 7 bases left between them. The length of the CDR3 is 12 residues. Germline values: CDR1 SGHNT, CDR2 YENEEA. This CDR3 reads CASSLKGHEQYF. The CDR3 DNA reads as TGTGCCAGCAGCTTAAAGGGCCACGAGCAGTACTTC.

The chain is built from TRBV9 and TRBJ2-1; 8 bases map to TRBD2. V trimming: 4 bases; J trimming: 9 bases; junction bases outside the gene matches: 12. The germline gives CDR1 SGDLS, CDR2 YYNGEE. The CDR3 sequence is 15 residues long. CDR3 DNA sequence: TGTGCCAGCAGCTCCCCGGGACTAGAGGACGCTGAGCAGTTCTTC. It encodes CASSSPGLEDAEQFF.

The rearrangement uses TRBV30 and TRBJ2-7; the match to TRBD2 covers 8 bases. J lost 2 bases, V lost 2 bases, and 5 bases had no gene match. The germline V gene has CDR1 GTSNPN and CDR2 SVGIG (reference sequence). This CDR3 contains 14 residues. The CDR3 DNA reads as TGTGCCTGGAGTCATCGGGAGGGGCCCTACGAGCAGTACTTC. Amino acids: CAWSHREGPYEQYF.

This clone showed up just once. The V gene is TRBV14, the J gene TRBJ2-1; 10 bases align to TRBD2. Germline loops: CDR1 SGHDN, CDR2 FVKESK. This CDR3 has 15 residues. V lost 2 bases, J lost 4 bases, and 2 bases stayed unmatched. This chain's CDR3 is CASSQTSGAYNEQFF. The CDR3 DNA is TGTGCCAGCAGCCAAACTAGCGGGGCTTACAATGAGCAGTTCTTC.

In DNA form, the CDR3 reads TGTGCCAGCAGCTTAATCTCCGGCGGGTTAACCTACGAGCAGTACTTC. This translates into CASSLISGGLTYEQYF. The chain joins TRBV7-2 to TRBJ2-7; possible D gene TRBD2, 5 bases. This CDR3 spans 16 amino acids. Germline assignment: CDR1 SGHTA and CDR2 FQGNSA. Trimming took off 2 bases at V and 2 bases at J, with 16 bases between the two ends. Full variable domain (outside the CDR3, taken from reference TRBV7-2 and TRBJ2-7): GAGVSQSPSNKVTEKGKDVELRCDPISGHTALYWYRQSLGQGLEFLIYFQGNSAPDKSGLPSDRFSAERTGGSVSTLTIQRTQQEDSAVYLCASSLISGGLTYEQYFGPGTRLTVT.

The chain combines TRBV15 with TRBJ2-2, with TRBD2 identical over 7 bases. V dropped 0 bases and J dropped 2; count of bases not matched to a gene: 6. The V gene's germline CDR1 is LNHNV and CDR2 YYDKDF (reference sequence). CDR3 size: 17 residues. In DNA, the CDR3 is TGTGCCACCAGCAGAGAGTGGGCGGGAGTCAACACCGGGGAGCTGTTTTTT. Residues: CATSREWAGVNTGELFF.

The gene calls are TRBV2 and TRBJ2-3; 13 bases are a match to TRBD2. J was trimmed by 0 bases and V by 5 bases; bases with no gene match: 5. The CDR3 has 17 residues. The germline gives CDR1 SNHLY, CDR2 FYNNEI. CDR3 sequence reads: CASSLGLAGFSTDTQYF. CDR3 in DNA: TGTGCCAGCAGTCTGGGACTAGCGGGGTTTAGCACAGATACGCAGTATTTT.

The chain carries TRBV9 and TRBJ2-7, with D tentatively TRBD2 (6 bases). The CDR3 contains 16 residues. Germline CDR1 and CDR2: SGDLS and YYNGEE. V dropped 4 bases and J dropped 0 bases, with 17 bases sitting between them. The CDR3 DNA reads as TGTGCCAGCAGCCCTACGGCCGGGAGCGGCTCCTACGAGCAGTACTTC. This sequence encodes CASSPTAGSGSYEQYF.

V gene TRBV27 combines with J gene TRBJ2-5; perhaps TRBD2 as D (5 bases). CDR3 length: 15 residues. Germline CDR1 and CDR2: MNHEY and SMNVEV (reference sequence). Trimming removed 0 bases from V and 1 base from J, with 9 bases in between. This CDR3 reads CASSLSQRFQETQYF. The CDR3 DNA reads TGTGCCAGCAGTTTATCCCAGCGGTTCCAAGAGACCCAGTACTTC.

This clone is a singleton in its sample. V is TRBV28 and J is TRBJ2-2, with TRBD1 identical over 7 bases. The V gene's germline CDR1 is MDHEN and CDR2 SYDVKM. The CDR3 is 16 amino acids. Losses at the gene ends were 5 bases for V and 1 base for J; bases not matched to a gene: 7. The CDR3 sequence: CASSLPRDRNTGELFF. The CDR3 DNA sequence: TGTGCCAGCAGTCTACCTAGGGACAGGAACACCGGGGAGCTGTTTTTT.

The V call is TRBV19, the J call TRBJ2-1; 16 bases are shared with TRBD2. Germline CDR1 is LNHDA and CDR2 is SQIVND (reference sequence). The V segment lost 5 bases and the J segment 4 bases; nucleotides outside the gene matches: 5. There are 17 residues in the CDR3. The CDR3 bases are TGTGCCAGTAGTCCAGGGGGACTAGCGGGAGGGTACAATGAGCAGTTCTTC. This gives the protein CASSPGGLAGGYNEQFF.

The sample holds one count of this clone. One end of the junction varies from germline; a read error may be responsible. The rearrangement links TRBV6-1 to TRBJ1-1; 7 positions agree with TRBD1. The CDR3 has 15 residues. In germline, CDR1 is MNHNS, CDR2 SASEGT. The CDR3 here is CASTEHRDRAPEAFF. CDR3 nucleotide sequence: TGTGCCAGCACTGAACACCGGGACAGAGCCCCTGAAGCTTTCTTT.

The rearrangement uses TRBV4-3 and TRBJ2-7; 7 positions match TRBD1. The ends lost 3 bases at V and 0 bases at J; junction bases unmatched: 2. CDR1 is LGHNA, CDR2 YSLEER, per germline. The CDR3 has 14 residues. CDR3 in amino acids: CASSHRGFSYEQYF. The CDR3 DNA is TGCGCCAGCAGCCACAGGGGGTTCTCCTACGAGCAGTACTTC.

The chain uses TRBV28 and TRBJ2-7, with 8 bases that match TRBD1. Germline lookup yields CDR1 MDHEN and CDR2 SYDVKM. There are 15 residues in the CDR3. The V segment lost 5 bases and the J segment 7 bases; nucleotides outside the gene matches: 13. The CDR3 protein is CASSPPGQGAREQYF. Here the CDR3 DNA reads TGTGCCAGCAGTCCCCCCGGTCAGGGGGCAAGAGAGCAGTACTTC. Full variable domain (missing parts from reference TRBV28 and TRBJ2-7): DVKVTQSSRYLVKRTGEKVFLECVQDMDHENMFWYRQDPGLGLRLIYFSYDVKMKEKGDIPEGYSVSREKKERFSLILESASTNQTSMYLCASSPPGQGAREQYFGPGTRLTVT.

This clone was counted once. CDR3 coding DNA: TGCGCCAGCAGCTTGCCGGGCAGTAATGGCTACACCTTC. Translating gives CASSLPGSNGYTF. This chain joins TRBV5-1 and TRBJ1-2, with D unresolved. V was clipped by 1 base and J by 6 bases, with 10 bases between them. CDR1 is SGHRS and CDR2 is YFSETQ in the germline V gene. The CDR3 consists of 13 residues.

This chain uses TRBV4-1 with TRBJ2-1; 7 nucleotides line up with TRBD1. CDR1 and CDR2 (germline): MGHRA, YSYEKL. The trim removed 1 base at V and 8 bases at J, leaving 2 bases unmatched. The CDR3 is made up of 13 amino acids. DNA of the CDR3: TGCGCCAGCAGCCAAGCAGGGGGAGATGAGCAGTTCTTC. Protein sequence: CASSQAGGDEQFF.

The V gene is TRBV27, the J gene TRBJ2-2; possibly TRBD1 or TRBD2 for D (5 bases each). This CDR3 has 12 residues. The V gene lost 5 bases and the J gene lost 8 bases, with 9 bases spanning the gap. Germline values: CDR1 MNHEY, CDR2 SMNVEV (reference sequence). DNA for the CDR3: TGTGCCAGCAGTCGGGGCGGTGGGGAGCTGTTTTTT. Translating gives CASSRGGGELFF.

The chain links TRBV19 to TRBJ1-2; tentative D call: TRBD1 (5 bases). The ends were cut back, 6 bases at V and 4 bases at J, with 9 bases in the middle. The CDR3 totals 12 residues. Germline V gene sequence: CDR1 LNHDA, CDR2 SQIVND (reference sequence). Here the CDR3 DNA reads TGTGCCAGTAGACCAGGGAGCTATGGCTACACCTTC. Its translation: CASRPGSYGYTF.

The chain is built from TRBV30 and TRBJ1-4; the D is unclear. The CDR3 length is 14 residues. V gave up 0 bases and J gave up 2 bases, with 7 bases separating them. CDR1 and CDR2 from the germline V gene are GTSNPN and SVGIG (reference sequence). The CDR3 reads CAWSVRATNEKLFF. The CDR3 region has the DNA TGTGCCTGGAGTGTCCGGGCCACTAATGAAAAACTGTTTTTT.

The V gene is TRBV11-2, the J gene TRBJ1-3; 7 bases agree with TRBD1. Germline CDR1 is SGHAT and CDR2 is FQNNGV. This CDR3 region has 16 residues. J was trimmed by 0 bases and V by 5 bases; bases with no gene match: 7. Written as DNA, the CDR3 is TGTGCCAGCAGCCCAGGGGGGTGGGCCTCTGGAAACACCATATATTTT. Translated, it gives CASSPGGWASGNTIYF.

In DNA, the CDR3 is TGTGCCAGCAGTTTGTACAGGGGCGAACCTGAAAAACTGTTTTTT. Translating gives CASSLYRGEPEKLFF. The genes are TRBV28 and TRBJ1-4; 7 positions match TRBD1. V lost 3 bases, J lost 7 bases, and 8 bases stayed unmatched. Per germline, CDR1 MDHEN and CDR2 SYDVKM. CDR3 length: 15 amino acids.

J is TRBJ1-3 and V is TRBV7-2; a possible D gene is TRBD1 (6 bases). Germline V gives CDR1 SGHTA, CDR2 FQGNSA. CDR3 size: 17 residues. Trimming cost V 5 bases and J 4 bases, with 21 bases left between them. The CDR3 nucleotides read TGTGCCAGCAGCGTCAGGGGAGCCCCGGGGAGAGGAAACACCATATATTTT. It codes for CASSVRGAPGRGNTIYF. Full variable domain (rest looked up from reference TRBV7-2 and TRBJ1-3): GAGVSQSPSNKVTEKGKDVELRCDPISGHTALYWYRQSLGQGLEFLIYFQGNSAPDKSGLPSDRFSAERTGGSVSTLTIQRTQQEDSAVYLCASSVRGAPGRGNTIYFGEGSWLTVV.

The J gene is TRBJ2-7, the V gene TRBV27, with D possibly being TRBD2 (6 bases). The CDR3 sequence is 17 residues long. Trimming removed 3 bases from V and 5 bases from J, with 23 bases in between. The V gene's germline CDR1 is MNHEY and CDR2 SMNVEV (reference sequence). The CDR3 nucleotides read TGTGCCAGCAGTTTGAGTTCTAGCGTCCCATCCTACGACGAGCAGTACTTC. This gives the protein CASSLSSSVPSYDEQYF.

The gene calls are TRBV27 and TRBJ2-5, with 8 bases that match TRBD2. Germline CDR1 reads MNHEY; CDR2 reads SMNVEV (reference sequence). The CDR3 is made up of 16 amino acids. V was pared by 10 bases and J by 0 bases, with 13 bases of the junction left unmatched. The CDR3 sequence is CATMPSGGEYQETQYF. In nucleotides, the CDR3 is TGTGCCACCATGCCTTCCGGGGGGGAGTACCAAGAGACCCAGTACTTC.